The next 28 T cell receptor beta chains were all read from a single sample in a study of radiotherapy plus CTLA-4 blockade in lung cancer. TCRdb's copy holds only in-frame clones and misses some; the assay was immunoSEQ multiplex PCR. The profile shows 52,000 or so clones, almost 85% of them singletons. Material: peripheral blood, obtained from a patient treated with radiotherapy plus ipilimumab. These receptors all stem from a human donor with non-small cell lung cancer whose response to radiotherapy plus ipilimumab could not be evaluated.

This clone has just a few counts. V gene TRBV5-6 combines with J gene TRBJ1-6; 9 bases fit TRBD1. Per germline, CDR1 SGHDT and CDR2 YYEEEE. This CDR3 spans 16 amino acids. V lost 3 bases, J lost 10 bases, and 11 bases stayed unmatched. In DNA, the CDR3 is TGTGCCAGCAGCTCTTCAGGACAGGGGATAAGGTCACCCCTCCACTTT. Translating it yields CASSSSGQGIRSPLHF.

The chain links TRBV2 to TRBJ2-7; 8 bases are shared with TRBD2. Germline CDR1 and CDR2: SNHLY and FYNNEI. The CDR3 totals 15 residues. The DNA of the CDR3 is TGTGCGATGGCCGGCGGGGGGTCTAGCTCCTACGAGCAGTACTTC. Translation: CAMAGGGSSSYEQYF.

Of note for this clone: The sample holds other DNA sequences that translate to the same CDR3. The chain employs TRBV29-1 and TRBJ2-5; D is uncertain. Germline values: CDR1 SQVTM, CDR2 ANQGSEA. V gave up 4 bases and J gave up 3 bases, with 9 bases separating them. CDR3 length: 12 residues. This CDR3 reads CSVAPREETQYF. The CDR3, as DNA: TGCAGCGTTGCGCCGAGAGAAGAGACCCAGTACTTC.

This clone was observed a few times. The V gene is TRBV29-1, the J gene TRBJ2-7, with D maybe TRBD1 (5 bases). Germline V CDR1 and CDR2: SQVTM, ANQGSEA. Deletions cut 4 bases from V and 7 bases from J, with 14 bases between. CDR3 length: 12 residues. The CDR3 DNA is TGCAGCGTTGCAGGGCCGCCCCGAGAGCAGTACTTC. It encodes CSVAGPPREQYF.

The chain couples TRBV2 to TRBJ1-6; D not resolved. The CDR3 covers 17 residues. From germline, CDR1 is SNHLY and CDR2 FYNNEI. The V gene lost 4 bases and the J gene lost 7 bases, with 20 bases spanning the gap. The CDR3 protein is CASSALRGLRLNSPLHF. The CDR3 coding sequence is TGTGCCAGCAGTGCCCTACGGGGTCTCCGGTTGAATTCACCCCTCCACTTT.

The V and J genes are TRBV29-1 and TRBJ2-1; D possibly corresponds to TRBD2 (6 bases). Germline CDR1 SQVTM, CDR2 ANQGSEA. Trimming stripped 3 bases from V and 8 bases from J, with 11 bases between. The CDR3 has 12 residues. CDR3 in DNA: TGCAGCGTTGAGACTAGGCCCTATGAGCAGTTCTTC. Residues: CSVETRPYEQFF.

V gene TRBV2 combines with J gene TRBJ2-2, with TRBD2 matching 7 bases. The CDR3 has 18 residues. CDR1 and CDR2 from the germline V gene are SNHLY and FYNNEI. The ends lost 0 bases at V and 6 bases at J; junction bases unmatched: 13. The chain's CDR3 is CASSEARGFGRMAGELFF. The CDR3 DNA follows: TGTGCCAGCAGTGAAGCGCGAGGATTCGGGAGGATGGCCGGGGAGCTGTTTTTT.

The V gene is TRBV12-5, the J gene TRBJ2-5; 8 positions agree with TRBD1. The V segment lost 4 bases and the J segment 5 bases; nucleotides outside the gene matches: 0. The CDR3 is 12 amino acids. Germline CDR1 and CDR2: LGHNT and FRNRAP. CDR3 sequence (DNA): TGTGCTAGTGGTTGGGACAGGGAGACCCAGTACTTC. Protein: CASGWDRETQYF.

This CDR3 is CASSEGTSGRLAYNEQFF. CDR3 nucleotide sequence: TGCGCCAGCAGCGAGGGGACTAGCGGGCGCCTTGCCTACAATGAGCAGTTCTTC. V and J are TRBV5-1 and TRBJ2-1; 12 bases are a match to TRBD2. CDR1 and CDR2 from the germline V gene are SGHRS and YFSETQ. This CDR3 is built from 18 residues. V was clipped by 4 bases and J by 2 bases; unmatched bases: 10.

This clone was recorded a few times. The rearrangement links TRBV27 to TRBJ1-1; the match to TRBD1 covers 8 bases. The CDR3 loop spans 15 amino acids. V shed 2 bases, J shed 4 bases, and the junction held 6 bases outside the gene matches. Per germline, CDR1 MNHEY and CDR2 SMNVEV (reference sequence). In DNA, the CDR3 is TGTGCCAGCAGTTTACAGGGGGCGCGAAGCACTGAAGCTTTCTTT. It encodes CASSLQGARSTEAFF.

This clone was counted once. The CDR3 loop is CASMVQGRDTQYF. The CDR3 DNA is TGTGCCAGCATGGTTCAGGGTAGAGATACGCAGTATTTT. The chain links TRBV2 to TRBJ2-3, with D possibly TRBD1 on 5 matching bases. The V gene's germline CDR1 is SNHLY and CDR2 FYNNEI. The CDR3 totals 13 residues. V was trimmed by 7 bases and J by 5 bases, leaving 13 bases between them.

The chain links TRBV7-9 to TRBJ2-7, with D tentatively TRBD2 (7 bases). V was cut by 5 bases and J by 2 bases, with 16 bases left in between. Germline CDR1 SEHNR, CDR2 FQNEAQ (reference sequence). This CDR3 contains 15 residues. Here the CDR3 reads CASSQARGGPYEQYF. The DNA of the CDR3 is TGTGCCAGCAGCCAAGCGAGGGGGGGACCCTACGAGCAGTACTTC.

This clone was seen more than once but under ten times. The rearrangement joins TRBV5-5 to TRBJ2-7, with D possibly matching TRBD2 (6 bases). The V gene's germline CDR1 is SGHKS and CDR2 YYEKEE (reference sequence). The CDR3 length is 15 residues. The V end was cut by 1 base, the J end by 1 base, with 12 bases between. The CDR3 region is CASSLLGGGSYEQYF. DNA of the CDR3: TGTGCCAGCAGCTTGTTGGGGGGAGGTTCCTACGAGCAGTACTTC.

This CDR3 reads CASSLAPTGGNEKLFF. Written as DNA, the CDR3 is TGCGCCAGCAGCTTAGCCCCAACAGGGGGGAATGAAAAACTGTTTTTT. V and J are TRBV5-1 and TRBJ1-4; 8 bases agree with TRBD1. CDR3 length equals 16 residues. J gave up 5 bases and V 2 bases, and 8 bases lay outside the gene matches. Germline V gene lookup returns CDR1 SGHRS and CDR2 YFSETQ.

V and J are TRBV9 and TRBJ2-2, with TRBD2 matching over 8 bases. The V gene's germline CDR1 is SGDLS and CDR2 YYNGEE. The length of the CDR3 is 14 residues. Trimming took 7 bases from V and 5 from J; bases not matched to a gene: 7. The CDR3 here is CASGGGPGTGELFF. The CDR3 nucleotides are TGTGCCAGCGGCGGGGGGCCGGGAACCGGGGAGCTGTTTTTT.

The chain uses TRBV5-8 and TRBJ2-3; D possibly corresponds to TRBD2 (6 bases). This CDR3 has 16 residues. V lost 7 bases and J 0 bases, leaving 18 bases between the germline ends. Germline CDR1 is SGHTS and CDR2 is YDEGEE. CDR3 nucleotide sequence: TGTGCCAGCCCTAACCCCTCGGGGACTAGCACAGATACGCAGTATTTT. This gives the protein CASPNPSGTSTDTQYF.

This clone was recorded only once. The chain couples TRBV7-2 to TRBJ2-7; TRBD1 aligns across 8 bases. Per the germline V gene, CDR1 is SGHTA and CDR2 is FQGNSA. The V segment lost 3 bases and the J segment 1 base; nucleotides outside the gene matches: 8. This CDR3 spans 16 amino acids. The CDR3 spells CASSFHQGAPSYEQYF. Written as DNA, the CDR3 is TGTGCCAGCAGCTTCCACCAGGGGGCGCCTTCCTACGAGCAGTACTTC.

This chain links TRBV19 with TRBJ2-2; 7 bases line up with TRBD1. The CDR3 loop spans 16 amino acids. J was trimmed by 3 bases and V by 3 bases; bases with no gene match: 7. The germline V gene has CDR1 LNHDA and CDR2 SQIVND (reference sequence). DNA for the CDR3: TGTGCCAGTAGTATCCCCGGGACAGTATACACCGGGGAGCTGTTTTTT. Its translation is CASSIPGTVYTGELFF.

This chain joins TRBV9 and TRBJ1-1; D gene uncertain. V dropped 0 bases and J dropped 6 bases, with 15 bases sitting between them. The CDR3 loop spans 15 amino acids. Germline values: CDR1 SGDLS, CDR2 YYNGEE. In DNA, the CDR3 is TGTGCCAGCAGCGTAGCCCCCGCTACTCGGGCTGAAGCTTTCTTT. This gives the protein CASSVAPATRAEAFF.

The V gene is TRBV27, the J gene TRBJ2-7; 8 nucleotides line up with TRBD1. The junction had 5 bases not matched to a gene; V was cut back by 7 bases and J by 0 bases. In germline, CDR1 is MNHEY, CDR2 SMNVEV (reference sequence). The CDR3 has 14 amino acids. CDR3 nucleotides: TGTGCCAGCATGGACAGGGTGAGCTCCTACGAGCAGTACTTC. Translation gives CASMDRVSSYEQYF.

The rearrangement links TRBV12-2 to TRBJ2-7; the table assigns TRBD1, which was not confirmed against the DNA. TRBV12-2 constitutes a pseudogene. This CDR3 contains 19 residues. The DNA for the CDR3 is TGTGCAAGTCGCCGCGAACCGGGACAGCCACCAAAGGACCCCCACGAGCAGTACTTC. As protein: CASRREPGQPPKDPHEQYF.

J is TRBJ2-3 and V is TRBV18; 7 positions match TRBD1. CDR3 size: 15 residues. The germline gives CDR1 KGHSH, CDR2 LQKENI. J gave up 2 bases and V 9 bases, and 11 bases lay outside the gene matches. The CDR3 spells CASRPGGQTTDTQYF. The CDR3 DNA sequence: TGTGCCAGTCGACCAGGGGGACAGACCACAGATACGCAGTATTTT.

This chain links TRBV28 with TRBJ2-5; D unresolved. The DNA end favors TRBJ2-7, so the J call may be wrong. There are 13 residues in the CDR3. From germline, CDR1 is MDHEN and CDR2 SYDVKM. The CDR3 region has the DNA TGTGCCAGCAGTTACGGTAGTCGCTACGAGCAGTACTTC. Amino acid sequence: CASSYGSRYEQYF.

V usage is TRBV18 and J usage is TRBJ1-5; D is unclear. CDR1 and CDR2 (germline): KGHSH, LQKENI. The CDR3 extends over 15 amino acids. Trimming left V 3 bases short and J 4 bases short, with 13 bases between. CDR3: CASSPNREENQPQHF. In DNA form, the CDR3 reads TGTGCCAGCTCACCGAATCGAGAGGAAAATCAGCCCCAGCATTTT.

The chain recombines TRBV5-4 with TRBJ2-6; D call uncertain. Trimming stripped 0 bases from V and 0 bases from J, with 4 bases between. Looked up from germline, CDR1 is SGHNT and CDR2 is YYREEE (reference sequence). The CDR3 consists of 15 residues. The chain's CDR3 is CASSLAVSGANVLTF. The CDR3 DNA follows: TGTGCCAGCAGCTTGGCCGTCTCTGGGGCCAACGTCCTGACTTTC. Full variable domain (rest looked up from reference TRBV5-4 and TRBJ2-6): ETGVTQSPTHLIKTRGQQVTLRCSSQSGHNTVSWYQQALGQGPQFIFQYYREEENGRGNFPPRFSGLQFPNYSSELNVNALELDDSALYLCASSLAVSGANVLTFGAGSRLTVL.

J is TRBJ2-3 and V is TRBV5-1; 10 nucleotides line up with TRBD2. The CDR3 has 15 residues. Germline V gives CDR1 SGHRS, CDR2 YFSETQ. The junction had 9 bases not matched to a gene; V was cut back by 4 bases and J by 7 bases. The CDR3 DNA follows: TGCGCCAGCAGCCTTGGCGAACTAGCGGGAAATACGCAGTATTTT. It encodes CASSLGELAGNTQYF.

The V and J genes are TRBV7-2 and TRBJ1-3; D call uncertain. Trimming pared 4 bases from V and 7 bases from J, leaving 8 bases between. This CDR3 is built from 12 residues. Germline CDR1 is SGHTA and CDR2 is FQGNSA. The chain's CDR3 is CASSSPRNTIYF. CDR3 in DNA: TGTGCCAGCAGCTCTCCGCGCAACACCATATATTTT.

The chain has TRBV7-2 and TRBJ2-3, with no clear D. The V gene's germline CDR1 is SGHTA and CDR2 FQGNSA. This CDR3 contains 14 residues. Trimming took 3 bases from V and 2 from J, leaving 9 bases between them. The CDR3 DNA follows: TGTGCCAGCAGCTTCCCCCAAGCCACAGATACGCAGTATTTT. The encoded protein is CASSFPQATDTQYF.